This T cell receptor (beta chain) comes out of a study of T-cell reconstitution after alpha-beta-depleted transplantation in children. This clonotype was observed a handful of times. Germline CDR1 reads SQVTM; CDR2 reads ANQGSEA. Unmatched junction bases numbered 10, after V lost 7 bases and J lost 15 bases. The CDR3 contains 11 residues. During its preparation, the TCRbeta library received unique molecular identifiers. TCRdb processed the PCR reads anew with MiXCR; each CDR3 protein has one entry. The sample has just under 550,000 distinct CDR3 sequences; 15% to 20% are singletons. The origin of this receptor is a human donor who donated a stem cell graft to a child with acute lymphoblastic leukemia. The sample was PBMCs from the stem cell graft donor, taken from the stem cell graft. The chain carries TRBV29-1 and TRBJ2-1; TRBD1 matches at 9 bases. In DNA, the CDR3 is TGCAGCGCTGTTTCGACAGGGGGGTGGTTCTTC. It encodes CSAVSTGGWFF.